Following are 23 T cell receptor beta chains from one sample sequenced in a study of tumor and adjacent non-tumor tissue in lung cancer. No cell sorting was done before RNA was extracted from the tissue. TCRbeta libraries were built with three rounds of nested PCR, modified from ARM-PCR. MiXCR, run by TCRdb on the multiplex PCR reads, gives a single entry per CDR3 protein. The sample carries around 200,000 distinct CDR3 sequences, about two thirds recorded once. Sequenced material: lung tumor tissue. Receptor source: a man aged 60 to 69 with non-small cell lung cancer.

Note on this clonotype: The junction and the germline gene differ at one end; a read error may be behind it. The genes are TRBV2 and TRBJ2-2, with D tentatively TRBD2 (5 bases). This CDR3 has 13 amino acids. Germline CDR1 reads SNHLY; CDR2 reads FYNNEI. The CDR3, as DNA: TGTGCCAGCAGTTTCGCACTCACCGGGGATCTGTTTTTT. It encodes CASSFALTGDLFF. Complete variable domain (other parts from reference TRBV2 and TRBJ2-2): EPEVTQTPSHQVTQMGQEVILRCVPISNHLYFYWYRQILGQKVEFLVSFYNNEISEKSEIFDDQFSVERPDGSNFTLKIRSTKLEDSAMYFCASSFALTGDLFFGEGSRLTVL.

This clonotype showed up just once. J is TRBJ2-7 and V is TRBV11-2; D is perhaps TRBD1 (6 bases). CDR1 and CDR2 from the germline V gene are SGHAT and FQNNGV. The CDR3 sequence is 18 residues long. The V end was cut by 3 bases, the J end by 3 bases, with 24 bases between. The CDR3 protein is CASSLSTLGGERLYEQYF. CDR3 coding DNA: TGTGCCAGCAGCTTGAGTACACTTGGGGGCGAGAGGCTCTACGAGCAGTACTTC.

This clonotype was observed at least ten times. For the CDR3, the DNA is TGTGCCAGCAAGCTAGCGGGACCCACAGATACGCAGTATTTT. This sequence encodes CASKLAGPTDTQYF. The J gene is TRBJ2-3, the V gene TRBV6-5; TRBD2 agrees at 9 bases. The germline V gene encodes CDR1 MNHEY and CDR2 SVGAGI. Trimming cost V 7 bases and J 2 bases; bases outside gene matches: 4. This CDR3 spans 14 amino acids.

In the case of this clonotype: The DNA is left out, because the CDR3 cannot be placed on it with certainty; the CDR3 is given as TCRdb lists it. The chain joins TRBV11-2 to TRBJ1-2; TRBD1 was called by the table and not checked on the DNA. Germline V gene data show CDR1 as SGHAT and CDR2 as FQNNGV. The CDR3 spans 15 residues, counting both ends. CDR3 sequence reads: CASSLAGTGNYGCSF.

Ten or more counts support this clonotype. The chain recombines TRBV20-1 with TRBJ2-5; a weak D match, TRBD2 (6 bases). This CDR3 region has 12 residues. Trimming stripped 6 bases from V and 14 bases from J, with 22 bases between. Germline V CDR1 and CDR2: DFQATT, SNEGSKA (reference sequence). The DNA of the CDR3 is TGCAGTGCCATTCTAAATTTAGCGGACCTTTACTTC. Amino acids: CSAILNLADLYF.

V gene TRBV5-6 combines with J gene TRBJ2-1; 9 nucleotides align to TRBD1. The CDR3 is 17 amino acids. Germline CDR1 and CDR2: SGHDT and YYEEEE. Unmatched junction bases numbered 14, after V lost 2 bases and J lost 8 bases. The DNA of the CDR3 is TGTGCCAGCAGCTTCAGGACAGGGGTCGGGGTTGGGTATGAGCAGTTCTTC. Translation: CASSFRTGVGVGYEQFF.

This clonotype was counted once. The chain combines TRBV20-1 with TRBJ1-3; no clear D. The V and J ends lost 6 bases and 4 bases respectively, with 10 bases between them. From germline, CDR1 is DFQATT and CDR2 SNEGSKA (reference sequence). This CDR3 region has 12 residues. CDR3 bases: TGCAGTGCCCCAGGACTGGGAAACACCATATATTTT. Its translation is CSAPGLGNTIYF.

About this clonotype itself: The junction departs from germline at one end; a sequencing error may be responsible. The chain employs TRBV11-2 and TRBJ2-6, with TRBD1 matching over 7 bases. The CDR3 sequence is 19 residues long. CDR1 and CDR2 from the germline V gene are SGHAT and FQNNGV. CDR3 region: CASSLVLKDRPSRANVPTF. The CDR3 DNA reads TGTGCCAGCAGCTTAGTTCTAAAGGACAGGCCCTCTAGGGCCAACGTCCCGACTTTC.

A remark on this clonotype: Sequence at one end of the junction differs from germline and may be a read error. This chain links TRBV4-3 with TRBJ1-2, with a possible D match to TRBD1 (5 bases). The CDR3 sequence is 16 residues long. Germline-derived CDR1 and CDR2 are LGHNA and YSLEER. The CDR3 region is CASSQDIGEYQDDYTF. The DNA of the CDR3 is TGCGCCAGTAGCCAAGATATAGGGGAATATCAAGATGACTACACCTTC.

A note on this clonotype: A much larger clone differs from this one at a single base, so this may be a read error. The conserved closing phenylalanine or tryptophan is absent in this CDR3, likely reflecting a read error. The chain's CDR3 is CASSRQDQPQHL. DNA for the CDR3: TGTGCCAGCAGCCGACAGGATCAGCCCCAGCATCTT. The rearrangement links TRBV6-6 to TRBJ1-5; D possibly corresponds to TRBD1 (6 bases). Per the germline V gene, CDR1 is MNHNY and CDR2 is SVGAGI (reference sequence). This CDR3 has 12 amino acids. V was cut by 6 bases and J by 5 bases, with 8 bases left in between.

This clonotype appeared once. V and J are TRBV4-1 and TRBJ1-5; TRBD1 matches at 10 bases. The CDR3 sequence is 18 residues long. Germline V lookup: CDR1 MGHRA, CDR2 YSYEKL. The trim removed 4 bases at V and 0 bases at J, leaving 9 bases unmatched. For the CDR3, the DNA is TGCGCCAGCAGCCGCCGGGGACAGGGGCTAGGTAGCAATCAGCCCCAGCATTTT. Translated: CASSRRGQGLGSNQPQHF.

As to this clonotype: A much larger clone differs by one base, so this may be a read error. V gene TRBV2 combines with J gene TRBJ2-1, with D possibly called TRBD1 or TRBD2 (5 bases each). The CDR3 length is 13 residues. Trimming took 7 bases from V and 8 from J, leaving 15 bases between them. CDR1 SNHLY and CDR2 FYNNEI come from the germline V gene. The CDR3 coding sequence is TGTGCCAGCATCAGCGCACGAGGGGATGAGCAGTTCTTC. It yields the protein CASISARGDEQFF.

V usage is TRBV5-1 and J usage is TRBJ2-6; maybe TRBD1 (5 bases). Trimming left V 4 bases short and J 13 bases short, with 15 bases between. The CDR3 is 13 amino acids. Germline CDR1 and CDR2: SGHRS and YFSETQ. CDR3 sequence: CASSEPGASVLTF. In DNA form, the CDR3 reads TGCGCCAGCAGCGAGCCTGGGGCCAGTGTCCTGACTTTC.

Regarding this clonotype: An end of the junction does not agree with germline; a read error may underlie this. CDR3 loop: CASNPGTVVETQNF. Here the CDR3 DNA reads TGTGCCAGCAACCCGGGGACGGTGGTAGAGACCCAGAACTTC. V usage is TRBV6-1 and J usage is TRBJ2-5, with D possibly being TRBD1 or TRBD2 (5 bases each). The CDR3 loop spans 14 amino acids. Germline V CDR1 and CDR2: MNHNS, SASEGT.

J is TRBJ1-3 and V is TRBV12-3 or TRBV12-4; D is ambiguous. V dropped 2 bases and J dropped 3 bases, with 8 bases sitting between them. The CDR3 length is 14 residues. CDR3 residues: CASSLRDCGNTIYF. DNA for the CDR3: TGTGCCAGCAGTTTAAGAGACTGTGGAAACACCATATATTTT.

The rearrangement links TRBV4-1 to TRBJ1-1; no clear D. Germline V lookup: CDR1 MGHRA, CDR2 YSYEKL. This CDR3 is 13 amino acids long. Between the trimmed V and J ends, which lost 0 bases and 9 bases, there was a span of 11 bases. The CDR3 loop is CASSQELNSKAFF. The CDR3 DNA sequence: TGCGCCAGCAGCCAAGAACTGAACTCTAAAGCTTTCTTT.

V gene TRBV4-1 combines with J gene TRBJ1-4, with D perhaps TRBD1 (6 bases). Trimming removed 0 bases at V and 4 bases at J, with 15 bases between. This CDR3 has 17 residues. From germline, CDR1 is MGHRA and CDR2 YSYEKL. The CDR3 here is CASSQDSRGRVNEKLFF. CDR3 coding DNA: TGCGCCAGCAGCCAAGACAGTCGGGGGCGGGTTAATGAAAAACTGTTTTTT.

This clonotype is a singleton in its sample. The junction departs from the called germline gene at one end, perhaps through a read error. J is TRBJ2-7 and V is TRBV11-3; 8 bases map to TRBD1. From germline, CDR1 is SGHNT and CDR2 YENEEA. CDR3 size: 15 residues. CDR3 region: CGSSFPETGDYEQYF. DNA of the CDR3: TGTGGCAGCAGCTTCCCCGAGACAGGGGACTACGAGCAGTACTTC. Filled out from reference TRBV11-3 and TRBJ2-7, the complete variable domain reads EAGVVQSPRYKIIEKKQPVAFWCNPISGHNTLYWYLQNLGQGPELLIRYENEEAVDDSQLPKDRFSAERLKGVDSTLKIQPAELGDSAVYLCGSSFPETGDYEQYFGPGTRLTVT.

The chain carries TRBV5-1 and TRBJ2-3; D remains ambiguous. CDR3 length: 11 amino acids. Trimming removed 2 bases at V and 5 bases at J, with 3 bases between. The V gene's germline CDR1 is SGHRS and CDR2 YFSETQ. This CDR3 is CASSFGDTQYF. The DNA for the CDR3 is TGCGCCAGCAGCTTTGGAGATACGCAGTATTTT.

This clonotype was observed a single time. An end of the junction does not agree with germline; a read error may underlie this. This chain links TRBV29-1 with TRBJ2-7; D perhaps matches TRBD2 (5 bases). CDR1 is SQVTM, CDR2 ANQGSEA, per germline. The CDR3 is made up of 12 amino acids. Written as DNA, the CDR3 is TGCAGCGTTAGGACTTTCTCCTACGAGCACTACTTC. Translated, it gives CSVRTFSYEHYF.

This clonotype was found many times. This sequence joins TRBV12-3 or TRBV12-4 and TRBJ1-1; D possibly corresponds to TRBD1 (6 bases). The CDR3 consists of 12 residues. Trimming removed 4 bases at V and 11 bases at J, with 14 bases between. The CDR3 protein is CASSWGQGVAFF. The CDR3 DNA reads TGTGCCAGCAGTTGGGGACAAGGGGTCGCTTTCTTT.

CDR3 region: CASSQGGANVLTF. The CDR3 nucleotides are TGTGCGAGTTCTCAGGGTGGGGCCAACGTCCTGACTTTC. The rearrangement uses TRBV6-5 and TRBJ2-6, with D perhaps TRBD1 (5 bases). This CDR3 has 13 residues. Germline lookup yields CDR1 MNHEY and CDR2 SVGAGI.

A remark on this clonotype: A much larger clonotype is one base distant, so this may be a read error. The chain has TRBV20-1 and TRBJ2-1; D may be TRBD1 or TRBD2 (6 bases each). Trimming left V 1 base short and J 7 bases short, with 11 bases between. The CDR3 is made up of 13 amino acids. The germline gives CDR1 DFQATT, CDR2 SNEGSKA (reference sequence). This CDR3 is CSARGLGGNEQFF. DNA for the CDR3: TGCAGTGCTAGAGGACTAGGGGGAAATGAGCAGTTCTTC.